This is a list of T cell receptor beta chains from one sample in a study of regulatory T cells in long-lasting Graves disease. One entry per CDR3 protein results from TCRdb running MiXCR on the multiplex PCR reads. The table records 400,000 to 600,000 distinct CDR3 sequences, about 22% of them present only once. The material was peripheral blood mononuclear cells (PBMCs), obtained when the disease was refractory, from a patient treated with antithyroid drugs. These receptors all come from a female donor with Graves disease. Both conserved end residues are part of each CDR3. Fields, in order: J gene, V gene, D gene, clone size, CDR3 protein, CDR3 DNA. D genes are given only for firm matches. Only part of the rows carry a size: once, few, many, or a class if the clone is expanded.

TRBJ1-5,TRBV5-1,TRBD1,.,CASSAPETRRGLRNQPQHF,TGCGCCAGCAGCGCACCCGAAACTAGGAGGGGGCTCCGTAATCAGCCCCAGCATTTT
TRBJ1-1,TRBV12-3/TRBV12-4,TRBD1,many,CASSAEDRSNTEAFF,TGTGCCAGCAGTGCCGAGGACAGGTCGAACACTGAAGCTTTCTTT
TRBJ2-7,TRBV6-1,TRBD2,many,CASSEEASGRGEQYF,TGTGCCAGCAGTGAAGAGGCTAGCGGTCGGGGCGAGCAGTACTTC
TRBJ1-2,TRBV2,TRBD1,many,CASSPDRRDGYTF,TGTGCCAGCAGCCCGGACAGGCGAGATGGCTACACCTTC
TRBJ1-2,TRBV4-1,.,.,CASSYTGDSPNYGYTF,TGCGCCAGCAGCTATACCGGAGACAGCCCTAACTATGGCTACACCTTC
TRBJ2-1,TRBV28,TRBD2,.,CASTAQGLAGAYNEQFF,TGTGCCAGCACCGCTCAGGGACTAGCGGGGGCCTACAATGAGCAGTTCTTC
TRBJ2-7,TRBV28,.,many,CASSRPGENYEQYF,TGTGCCAGCAGTAGGCCGGGGGAGAATTACGAGCAGTACTTC
TRBJ1-2,TRBV2,.,many,CASSEALRAYMDGYTF,TGTGCCAGCAGTGAAGCGCTTCGGGCATATATGGATGGCTACACCTTC
TRBJ1-4,TRBV5-6,TRBD1,few,CASSSTGVREKLFF,TGTGCCAGCAGCTCAACAGGGGTTCGTGAAAAACTGTTTTTT
TRBJ1-1,TRBV20-1,.,many,CSARRSGLGTEAFF,TGCAGTGCTAGGCGGTCGGGGCTCGGCACTGAAGCTTTCTTT
TRBJ1-1,TRBV18,.,.,CAGSPGRGTEAFF,TGTGCCGGCTCACCAGGGAGGGGCACTGAAGCTTTCTTT
TRBJ1-2,TRBV11-2,TRBD1,few,CASSLGQGQNYGYTF,TGTGCCAGCAGCTTAGGACAGGGCCAAAACTATGGCTACACCTTC
TRBJ2-5,TRBV6-1,TRBD2,many,CATRTSGRQQETQYF,TGTGCCACTAGGACTAGCGGGAGGCAACAAGAGACCCAGTACTTC
TRBJ2-5,TRBV5-1,.,.,CASSLGASYYETQYF,TGCGCCAGCAGCTTGGGAGCCAGCTACTATGAGACCCAGTACTTC
TRBJ2-7,TRBV14,.,few,CASSPSRGGEQYF,TGTGCCAGCAGCCCCAGTCGGGGTGGCGAGCAGTACTTC
TRBJ1-1,TRBV28,.,many,CASSTQETDEAFF,TGTGCCAGCAGTACCCAGGAGACCGACGAAGCTTTCTTT
TRBJ2-5,TRBV29-1,.,many,CSAKQVLKETQYF,TGCAGCGCCAAACAAGTCCTAAAAGAGACCCAGTACTTC
TRBJ2-7,TRBV20-1,.,few,CSARDPLRATYEQYF,TGCAGTGCAAGGGACCCCCTGAGGGCGACCTACGAGCAGTACTTC
TRBJ2-3,TRBV6-1,.,.,CASSNPQGGHTQYF,TGTGCCAGCAGTAACCCCCAGGGGGGGCATACGCAGTATTTT
TRBJ2-4,TRBV7-9,TRBD2,.,CASSLVGTSGGKNIQYF,TGTGCCAGCAGCTTAGTGGGGACTAGCGGGGGCAAAAACATTCAGTACTTC
TRBJ2-7,TRBV7-3,.,many,CASSFDRNYEQYF,TGTGCCAGCAGCTTTGACCGAAACTACGAGCAGTACTTC
TRBJ2-5,TRBV5-1,.,few,CASSPGTSAGETQYF,TGCGCCAGCAGCCCCGGGACCTCGGCGGGAGAGACCCAGTACTTC